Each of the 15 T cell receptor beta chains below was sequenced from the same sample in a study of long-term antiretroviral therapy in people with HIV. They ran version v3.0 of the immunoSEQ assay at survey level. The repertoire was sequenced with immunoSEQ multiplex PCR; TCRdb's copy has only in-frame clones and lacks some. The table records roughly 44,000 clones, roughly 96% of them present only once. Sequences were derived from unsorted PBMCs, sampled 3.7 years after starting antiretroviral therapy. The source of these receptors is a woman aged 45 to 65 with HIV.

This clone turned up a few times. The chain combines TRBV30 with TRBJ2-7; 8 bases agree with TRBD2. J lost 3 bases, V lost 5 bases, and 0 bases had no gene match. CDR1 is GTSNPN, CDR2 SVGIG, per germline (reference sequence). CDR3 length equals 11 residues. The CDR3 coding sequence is TGTGCCTGGCTAGCGGGCTACGAGCAGTACTTC. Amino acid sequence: CAWLAGYEQYF. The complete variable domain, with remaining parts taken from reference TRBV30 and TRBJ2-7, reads SQTIHQWPATLVQPVGSPLSLECTVEGTSNPNLYWYRQAAGRGLQLLFYSVGIGQISSEVPQNLSASRPQDRQFILSSKKLLLSDSGFYLCAWLAGYEQYFGPGTRLTVT.

DNA for the CDR3: TGTGCCAGCAGAGCCTTGGCGGGGAGCAATCAGCCCCAGCATTTT. It specifies CASRALAGSNQPQHF. The V call is TRBV2, the J call TRBJ1-5; no clear D gene. The V end lost 6 bases, the J end lost 1 base, and 13 bases lay between the germline ends. The CDR3 covers 15 residues. Germline CDR1 SNHLY, CDR2 FYNNEI.

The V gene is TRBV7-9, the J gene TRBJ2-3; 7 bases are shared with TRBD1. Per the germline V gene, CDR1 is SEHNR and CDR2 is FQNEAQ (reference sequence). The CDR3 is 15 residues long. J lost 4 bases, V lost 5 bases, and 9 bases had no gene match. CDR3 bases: TGTGCCAGCAGCCGAGAGGGGGCTTCCGCAGATACGCAGTATTTT. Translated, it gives CASSREGASADTQYF.

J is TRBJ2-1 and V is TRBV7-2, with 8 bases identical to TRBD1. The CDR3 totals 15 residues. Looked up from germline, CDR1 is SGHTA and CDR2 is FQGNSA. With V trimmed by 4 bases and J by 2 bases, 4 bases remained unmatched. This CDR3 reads CASSWTGSPYNEQFF. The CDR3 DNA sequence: TGTGCCAGCAGCTGGACAGGGAGCCCCTACAATGAGCAGTTCTTC.

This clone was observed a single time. The CDR3 nucleotides read TGTGCCAGCAGTTTTTATGGGTCAGGAGAAGCTTTCTTT. It yields the protein CASSFYGSGEAFF. The chain links TRBV27 to TRBJ1-1; the D is unclear. CDR1 is MNHEY, CDR2 SMNVEV, per germline (reference sequence). The CDR3 is 13 amino acids. The V gene lost 3 bases and the J gene lost 8 bases, with 13 bases spanning the gap.

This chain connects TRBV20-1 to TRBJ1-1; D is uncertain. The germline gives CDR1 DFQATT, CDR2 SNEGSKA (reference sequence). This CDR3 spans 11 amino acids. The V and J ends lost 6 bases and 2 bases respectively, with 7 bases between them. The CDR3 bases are TGCAGTGCCGAACTAAACACTGAAGCTTTCTTT. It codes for CSAELNTEAFF.

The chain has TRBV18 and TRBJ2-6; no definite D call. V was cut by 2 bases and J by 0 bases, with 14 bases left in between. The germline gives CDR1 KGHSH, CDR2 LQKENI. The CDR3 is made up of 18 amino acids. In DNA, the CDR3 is TGTGCCAGCTCACCATTTGAGGAGACCCACTCTGGGGCCAACGTCCTGACTTTC. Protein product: CASSPFEETHSGANVLTF.

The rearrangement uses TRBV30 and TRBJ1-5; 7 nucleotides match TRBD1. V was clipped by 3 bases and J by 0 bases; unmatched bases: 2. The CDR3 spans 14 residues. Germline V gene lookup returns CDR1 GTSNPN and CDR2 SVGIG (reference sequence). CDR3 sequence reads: CAWRTGPSNQPQHF. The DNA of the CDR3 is TGTGCCTGGAGGACAGGGCCTAGCAATCAGCCCCAGCATTTT.

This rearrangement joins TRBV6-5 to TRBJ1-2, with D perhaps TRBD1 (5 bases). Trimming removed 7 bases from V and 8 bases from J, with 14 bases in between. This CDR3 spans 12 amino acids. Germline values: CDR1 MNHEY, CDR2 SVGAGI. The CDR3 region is CASMLRGYGYTF. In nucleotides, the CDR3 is TGTGCCAGCATGCTTAGGGGATACGGCTACACCTTC.

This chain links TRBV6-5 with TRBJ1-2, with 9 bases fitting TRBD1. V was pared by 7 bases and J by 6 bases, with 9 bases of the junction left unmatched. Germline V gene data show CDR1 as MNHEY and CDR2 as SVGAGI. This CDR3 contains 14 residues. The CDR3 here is CASKPLTGGDGYTF. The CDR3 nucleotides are TGTGCCAGCAAACCCTTGACAGGGGGAGATGGCTACACCTTC.

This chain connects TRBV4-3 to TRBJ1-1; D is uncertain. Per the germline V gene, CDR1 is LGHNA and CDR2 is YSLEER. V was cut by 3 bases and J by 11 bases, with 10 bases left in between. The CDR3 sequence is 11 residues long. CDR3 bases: TGCGCCAGCAGCCAGTTTGGGGAGGCTTTCTTT. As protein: CASSQFGEAFF.

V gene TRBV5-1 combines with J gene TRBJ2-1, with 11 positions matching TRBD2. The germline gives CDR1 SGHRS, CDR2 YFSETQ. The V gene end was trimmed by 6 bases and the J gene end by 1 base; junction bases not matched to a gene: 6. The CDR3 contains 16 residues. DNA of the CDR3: TGCGCCAGCACTGATAGCGGGGGGGCTTCCTACAATGAGCAGTTCTTC. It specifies CASTDSGGASYNEQFF. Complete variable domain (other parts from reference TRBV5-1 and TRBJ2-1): KAGVTQTPRYLIKTRGQQVTLSCSPISGHRSVSWYQQTPGQGLQFLFEYFSETQRNKGNFPGRFSGRQFSNSRSEMNVSTLELGDSALYLCASTDSGGASYNEQFFGPGTRLTVL.

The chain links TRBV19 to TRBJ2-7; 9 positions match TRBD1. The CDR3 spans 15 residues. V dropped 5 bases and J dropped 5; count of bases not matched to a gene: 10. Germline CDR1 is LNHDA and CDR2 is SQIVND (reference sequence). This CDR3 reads CASSLRDREYDEQYF. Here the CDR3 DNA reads TGTGCCAGTAGTCTACGGGACAGGGAGTACGACGAGCAGTACTTC. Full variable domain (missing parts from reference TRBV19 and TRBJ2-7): DGGITQSPKYLFRKEGQNVTLSCEQNLNHDAMYWYRQDPGQGLRLIYYSQIVNDFQKGDIAEGYSVSREKKESFPLTVTSAQKNPTAFYLCASSLRDREYDEQYFGPGTRLTVT.

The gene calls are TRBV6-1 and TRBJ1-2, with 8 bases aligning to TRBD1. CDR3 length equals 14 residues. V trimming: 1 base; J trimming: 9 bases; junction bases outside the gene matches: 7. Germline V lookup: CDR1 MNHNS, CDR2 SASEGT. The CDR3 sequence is CASSEERDRRRYTF. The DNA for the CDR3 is TGTGCCAGCAGTGAAGAGAGGGACAGGAGGCGCTACACCTTC.

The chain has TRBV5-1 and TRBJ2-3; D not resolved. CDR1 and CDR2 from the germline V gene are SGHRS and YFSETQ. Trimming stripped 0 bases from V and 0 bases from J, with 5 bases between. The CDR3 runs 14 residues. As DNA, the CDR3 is TGCGCCAGCAGCTTGGGACAAAGCACAGATACGCAGTATTTT. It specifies CASSLGQSTDTQYF.